This is a list of T cell receptor beta chains from one sample in a study of blood T cell repertoires in COVID-19. Libraries were prepared by immunoSEQ multiplex PCR; TCRdb keeps only in-frame clonotypes and omits some of them. The sample includes 300,000 to 450,000 clones, roughly four fifths seen only once; the top ten take under 1.2%. Sequenced material: peripheral blood. The receptors come from a human donor with acute or convalescent COVID-19. The donor label of this sample is uncertain. CDR3s include the opening cysteine and the closing phenylalanine or tryptophan. D genes are given only for firm matches. Only part of the rows carry a size: once, few, many, or a class if the clone is expanded.

clone size	D gene	V gene	J gene	CDR3 DNA	CDR3 protein
-	-	TRBV30	TRBJ2-7	TGTGCCTGGAGTGTAGCCGGTTTGGCCTACGAGCAGTACTTC	CAWSVAGLAYEQYF
-	-	TRBV7-8	TRBJ1-2	TGTGCCAGCAGCGCCAGCCTCGAGGCTCGGTATGGCTACACCTTC	CASSASLEARYGYTF
-	TRBD1	TRBV6-5	TRBJ1-2	TGTGCCAGCAGTTACTCCAGGGGGCGCGGGTATGGCTACACCTTC	CASSYSRGRGYGYTF
once	TRBD1	TRBV10-2	TRBJ1-5	TGCGCCAGCTCGGGACAGGGAAGGAGGGATAGCAATCAGCCCCAGCATTTT	CASSGQGRRDSNQPQHF
-	TRBD2	TRBV2	TRBJ2-7	TGTGCCAGCAGGCCAAACCGCGGGGGTGATAGCTCCTACGAGCAGTACTTC	CASRPNRGGDSSYEQYF
-	-	TRBV25-1	TRBJ1-2	TGTGCCAGCAGTGATTCCTCCCCGGGACTTCTTAACTATGGCTACACCTTC	CASSDSSPGLLNYGYTF
-	-	TRBV2	TRBJ1-2	TGTGCCAGCAGTGAAAATCTCCAGTACAAGACCTTC	CASSENLQYKTF
-	TRBD2	TRBV2	TRBJ2-2	TGTGCCAGCAGGGAACTAGCGGGGGCTAACACCGGGGAGCTGTTTTTT	CASRELAGANTGELFF
-	-	TRBV19	TRBJ2-2	TGTGCCAGTAGTATAGCCGCTAGGGAGCTGTTTTTT	CASSIAARELFF
-	TRBD1	TRBV29-1	TRBJ1-1	TGCAGCGGGTCTCCAACAGGGGGCCTTACTGAAGCTTTCTTT	CSGSPTGGLTEAFF
-	-	TRBV18	TRBJ1-1	TGTGCCAGCTCAGCTGAAATGACAGGGAACACTGAAGCTTTCTTT	CASSAEMTGNTEAFF
-	TRBD1	TRBV6-6	TRBJ1-1	TGTGCCAGCAGTTTGGACAGGGTAGCCACTGAAGCTTTCTTT	CASSLDRVATEAFF
-	-	TRBV27	TRBJ1-5	TGTGCCAGCAGTTTAAGTCCCGGTCAGCCCCAGCATTTT	CASSLSPGQPQHF
-	-	TRBV2	TRBJ1-2	TGTGCCAGCAGTGTAGAGTCGTCCCGCGGCGGTGGCTACACCTTC	CASSVESSRGGGYTF
-	-	TRBV5-1	TRBJ2-7	TGCGCCAGCAGCCCGACCGGGGTGACAGGAGATGAGCAGTACTTC	CASSPTGVTGDEQYF
-	-	TRBV11-2	TRBJ2-1	TGTGCCAGCAGCTTAGTAGTCTACAATGAGCAGTTCTTC	CASSLVVYNEQFF
-	TRBD1	TRBV28	TRBJ2-2	TGTGCCAGCACCCTTATTACCCTTATTCCGGGACAGGGGGCTTCAAGGGGGGAGCTGTTTTTT	CASTLITLIPGQGASRGELFF
-	-	TRBV5-1	TRBJ1-1	TGCGCCAGCAGCGCATTACAGGGAAGGAACACTGAAGCTTTCTTT	CASSALQGRNTEAFF
few	TRBD1	TRBV19	TRBJ1-1	TGTGCCACCTACAGGGGCGGGAACACTGAAGCTTTCTTT	CATYRGGNTEAFF
-	-	TRBV19	TRBJ1-3	TGTGCCAGTAGTAATGGGGGGGCGAACCGTGGAAACACCATATATTTT	CASSNGGANRGNTIYF
-	TRBD2	TRBV5-1	TRBJ2-1	TGCGCCAGCAGCCTTAGCGGGGAGGGTTGGAATGAGCAGTTCTTC	CASSLSGEGWNEQFF
few	-	TRBV13	TRBJ2-2	TGTGCCAGCAGTCAGATCGGGATCCCCGGGGAGCTGTTTTTT	CASSQIGIPGELFF
-	TRBD1	TRBV6-1	TRBJ1-2	TGTGCCAGCAGTGAAGCGGGGGACAGGGGATATGGCTACACCTTC	CASSEAGDRGYGYTF
-	TRBD2	TRBV7-2	TRBJ2-3	TGTGCCAGCAGAAGGCTAGCGGGAGGGCAGGATACGCAGTATTTT	CASRRLAGGQDTQYF
-	-	TRBV6-6	TRBJ1-2	TGTGCCGTTCGGGGATCCTCCCTTATCTATGGCTACACCTTC	CAVRGSSLIYGYTF
-	-	TRBV28	TRBJ1-2	TGTGCCAGCACCCCCAGGCTTTATGGCTACACCTTC	CASTPRLYGYTF
-	TRBD2	TRBV18	TRBJ2-3	TGTGCCAGCTCCCAACGGGGAGCGGGGGGGGCGGATACGCAGTATTTT	CASSQRGAGGADTQYF
-	-	TRBV6-1	TRBJ1-1	TGTGCCAGCAGTGAAGCCGGGTTGATGTCTTTTGAAGCTTTCTTT	CASSEAGLMSFEAFF
-	TRBD1	TRBV28	TRBJ1-2	TGTGCCACGCGACAGGGGGTGAGTGGCTACACCTTC	CATRQGVSGYTF
-	TRBD1	TRBV2	TRBJ1-2	TGTGCCAGCAGTGGGCCTTTTGACAGGGATCTGGGCTACACCTTC	CASSGPFDRDLGYTF
-	TRBD2	TRBV30	TRBJ2-3	TGTGCCTGGTCTACCAAGGGGACTAGCGGGGGGACGCTGTTCACAGATACGCAGTATTTT	CAWSTKGTSGGTLFTDTQYF
-	TRBD1	TRBV28	TRBJ2-2	TGTGCCAGCCACACCCAGGGGGCAGGAACCGGGGAGCTGTTTTTT	CASHTQGAGTGELFF
-	TRBD1	TRBV10-2	TRBJ1-1	TGCGCCGCTCGACAGGGGAGGAAAGGTGAAGCTTTCTTT	CAARQGRKGEAFF
-	-	TRBV2	TRBJ1-1	TGTGCCAGCAGTTTGGACAAGAACACTGAAGCTTTCTTT	CASSLDKNTEAFF
-	-	TRBV5-1	TRBJ2-3	TGCGCCAGCTGTTATTATAGCGGTGTCACAGATACGCAGTATTTT	CASCYYSGVTDTQYF
-	TRBD1	TRBV30	TRBJ2-7	TGTGCCTGGGGGACAGGGGCTACCTACGAGCAGTACTTC	CAWGTGATYEQYF
once	-	TRBV30	TRBJ1-2	TGTGCCTGGAGTGTACTCAAGGGGAATGGCTACACCTTC	CAWSVLKGNGYTF
-	TRBD1	TRBV18	TRBJ1-2	TGTGCCAGCTCAAGCCCCGGGACAGGGTACGGCTACACCTTC	CASSSPGTGYGYTF
-	TRBD2	TRBV5-1	TRBJ2-1	TGCGCCCGCCGGGCGGGGGGCGGGGGTGAGCAGTTCTTC	CARRAGGGGEQFF
-	TRBD1	TRBV29-1	TRBJ1-1	TGCAGCGCCGGGGGGACAGGGGTGATGAACACTGAAGCTTTCTTT	CSAGGTGVMNTEAFF
once	-	TRBV5-8	TRBJ1-2	TGTGCCAGCAGCTTTCGCGGAGATCTCGGGGGCTACACCTTC	CASSFRGDLGGYTF
-	-	TRBV29-1	TRBJ1-5	TGCAGCGCCACAGTATGGGGGGTCGATCAGCCCCAGCATTTT	CSATVWGVDQPQHF
once	-	TRBV2	TRBJ2-5	TGTGCCAGCAGTGGGGGGCAAGTACAAGAGACCCAGTACTTC	CASSGGQVQETQYF